One and the same sample provided the 30 T cell receptor beta chains below, sequenced in a study of blood T cell repertoires in COVID-19. Generated by immunoSEQ multiplex PCR, the TCRdb table keeps only in-frame clones and is missing some. Counted here are 50,000 to 65,000 clones, around 83% occurring once; the ten biggest clones make up under 8%. Specimen: peripheral blood. The origin of the receptors is a human donor in a cohort sampled during active COVID-19.

V gene TRBV18 combines with J gene TRBJ2-7, with D possibly matching TRBD1 (5 bases). The CDR3 sequence is 15 residues long. Germline CDR1 is KGHSH and CDR2 is LQKENI. The ends were cut back, 2 bases at V and 4 bases at J, with 15 bases in the middle. In DNA form, the CDR3 reads TGTGCCAGCTCACCAACCTATAGGGGCTGGTACGAGCAGTACTTC. Translation: CASSPTYRGWYEQYF.

This chain connects TRBV7-9 to TRBJ2-7; possibly TRBD2 for D (5 bases). V dropped 2 bases and J dropped 0 bases, with 8 bases sitting between them. This CDR3 has 14 amino acids. CDR1 and CDR2 (germline): SEHNR, FQNEAQ (reference sequence). The CDR3 sequence: CASSLSRDSYEQYF. As DNA, the CDR3 is TGTGCCAGCAGCTTAAGTCGGGACTCCTACGAGCAGTACTTC.

In this sample, this clone turned up once. V and J are TRBV19 and TRBJ2-1, with TRBD2 as a possible D gene (7 bases). Germline V gives CDR1 LNHDA, CDR2 SQIVND (reference sequence). V gave up 1 base and J gave up 1 base, with 11 bases separating them. This CDR3 is built from 16 residues. The CDR3 nucleotides read TGTGCCAGTAGTATAGGGAGGGGGGGGTCCTACAATGAGCAGTTCTTC. It encodes CASSIGRGGSYNEQFF. The variable domain in full, with the rest retrieved from reference TRBV19 and TRBJ2-1, is DGGITQSPKYLFRKEGQNVTLSCEQNLNHDAMYWYRQDPGQGLRLIYYSQIVNDFQKGDIAEGYSVSREKKESFPLTVTSAQKNPTAFYLCASSIGRGGSYNEQFFGPGTRLTVL.

The chain employs TRBV7-9 and TRBJ1-3; D may be TRBD1 (5 bases). The CDR3 runs to 13 residues. The ends were cut back, 0 bases at V and 7 bases at J, with 7 bases in the middle. In germline, CDR1 is SEHNR, CDR2 FQNEAQ (reference sequence). The CDR3 sequence: CASSLAEGNTIYF. The CDR3 bases are TGTGCCAGCAGCTTAGCGGAGGGGAACACCATATATTTT.

By share, this clone ranks as medium-sized. The chain combines TRBV2 with TRBJ1-3, with D tentatively TRBD1 (5 bases). Germline V gives CDR1 SNHLY, CDR2 FYNNEI. The length of the CDR3 is 16 residues. V was pared by 7 bases and J by 1 base, with 17 bases between. The CDR3 DNA sequence: TGTGCCAGCAATAGGCAGGGCCACTCGTCTGGAAACACCATATATTTT. This gives the protein CASNRQGHSSGNTIYF.

V is TRBV2 and J is TRBJ1-1; a possible D gene is TRBD1 (6 bases). The CDR3 sequence is 15 residues long. V was clipped by 4 bases and J by 1 base, with 13 bases between them. Germline CDR1 and CDR2: SNHLY and FYNNEI. This chain's CDR3 is CASSGVGHKNTEAFF. The CDR3 nucleotides are TGTGCCAGCAGTGGTGTGGGACACAAGAACACTGAAGCTTTCTTT. Variable domain in full (rest from reference TRBV2 and TRBJ1-1): EPEVTQTPSHQVTQMGQEVILRCVPISNHLYFYWYRQILGQKVEFLVSFYNNEISEKSEIFDDQFSVERPDGSNFTLKIRSTKLEDSAMYFCASSGVGHKNTEAFFGQGTRLTVV.

The chain joins TRBV5-4 to TRBJ2-1; 10 positions match TRBD2. Germline lookup yields CDR1 SGHNT and CDR2 YYREEE (reference sequence). The CDR3 extends over 14 amino acids. V lost 10 bases, J lost 3 bases, and 7 bases stayed unmatched. CDR3 sequence: CAVHSGGGYNEQFF. Written as DNA, the CDR3 is TGTGCCGTCCACAGCGGGGGGGGCTACAATGAGCAGTTCTTC.

The chain carries TRBV7-9 and TRBJ2-1; tentative D call: TRBD2 (6 bases). V was clipped by 2 bases and J by 1 base, with 9 bases between them. This CDR3 is 15 amino acids long. Germline assignment: CDR1 SEHNR and CDR2 FQNEAQ (reference sequence). CDR3 protein: CASSLTGASYNEQFF. The CDR3 nucleotides are TGTGCCAGCAGCTTAACGGGAGCGTCCTACAATGAGCAGTTCTTC.

This rearrangement joins TRBV5-4 to TRBJ1-4; 8 nucleotides match TRBD1. The germline V gene has CDR1 SGHNT and CDR2 YYREEE (reference sequence). V trimming: 3 bases; J trimming: 2 bases; junction bases outside the gene matches: 6. The CDR3 sequence is 16 residues long. The CDR3 region is CASSSGQGGTNEKLFF. In nucleotides, the CDR3 is TGTGCCAGCAGCTCAGGACAGGGCGGCACTAATGAAAAACTGTTTTTT.

This clone has just one count. The genes are TRBV6-2 or TRBV6-3 and TRBJ2-7, with 7 nucleotides matching TRBD2. Germline V gene sequence: CDR1 MNHEY, CDR2 SVGEGT. The CDR3 length is 17 residues. V was pared by 5 bases and J by 3 bases, with 16 bases of the junction left unmatched. DNA of the CDR3: TGTGCCAGCAGTCCCGCCCTCCTAGCGGTGGGGCTCTACGAGCAGTACTTC. It yields the protein CASSPALLAVGLYEQYF.

The chain couples TRBV14 to TRBJ1-1; D is possibly TRBD1 (5 bases). Trimming took off 9 bases at V and 4 bases at J, with 12 bases between the two ends. Germline CDR1 SGHDN, CDR2 FVKESK. This CDR3 is 12 amino acids long. CDR3 in DNA: TGTGCCAGGCCAACAAGGGGCACTGAAGCTTTCTTT. This translates into CARPTRGTEAFF.

V is TRBV24-1 and J is TRBJ2-2; possibly TRBD1 for D (5 bases). The germline CDR1 and CDR2 sequences are KGHDR and SFDVKD. This CDR3 is built from 16 residues. V gave up 4 bases and J gave up 6 bases, with 17 bases separating them. The CDR3 DNA reads as TGTGCCACCAGTGACCCCTTGCAGGGAAGGGCCGGGGAGCTGTTTTTT. It specifies CATSDPLQGRAGELFF.

The chain is built from TRBV28 and TRBJ2-3, with 8 bases fitting TRBD1. The CDR3 loop spans 15 amino acids. V gave up 7 bases and J gave up 1 base; unmatched junction bases: 7. The germline V gene encodes CDR1 MDHEN and CDR2 SYDVKM. DNA for the CDR3: TGTGCCAGCATTCCCACAGGGGGACGCACAGATACGCAGTATTTT. Amino acid sequence: CASIPTGGRTDTQYF.

This rearrangement joins TRBV27 to TRBJ2-1, with 7 bases that match TRBD1. The CDR3 is made up of 17 amino acids. The germline gives CDR1 MNHEY, CDR2 SMNVEV (reference sequence). With V trimmed by 2 bases and J by 12 bases, 19 bases remained unmatched. In nucleotides, the CDR3 is TGTGCCAGCAGTTTACGGAAGACAGGGACGGTAACAAAGGTGCAGTTCTTC. This codes for CASSLRKTGTVTKVQFF.

V usage is TRBV7-8 and J usage is TRBJ1-1; TRBD1 is a possible D gene (5 bases). Germline values: CDR1 SGHVS, CDR2 FQNEAQ. V lost 2 bases and J lost 1, with 14 bases in between. CDR3 length: 16 amino acids. CDR3 bases: TGTGCCAGCAGCTTAAGGACGGGGGAGAGGAACACTGAAGCTTTCTTT. It codes for CASSLRTGERNTEAFF.

CDR3 sequence: CASSPKPSGGEQFF. The CDR3 DNA is TGCGCCAGCAGCCCGAAGCCTAGCGGGGGTGAGCAGTTCTTC. J is TRBJ2-1 and V is TRBV5-1; 10 nucleotides agree with TRBD2. Trimming took 4 bases from V and 9 from J; bases not matched to a gene: 7. The CDR3 is made up of 14 amino acids. Per germline, CDR1 SGHRS and CDR2 YFSETQ.

The CDR3: CASERTGGSYGYTF. The CDR3 bases are TGTGCCAGTGAACGGACAGGGGGCAGCTATGGCTACACCTTC. This chain joins TRBV19 and TRBJ1-2; 11 bases align to TRBD1. Trimming took 8 bases from V and 4 from J; bases not matched to a gene: 6. The CDR3 consists of 14 residues. Germline V CDR1 and CDR2: LNHDA, SQIVND (reference sequence).

The genes are TRBV4-2 and TRBJ2-3; TRBD2 is a possible D gene (7 bases). This CDR3 contains 18 residues. With 1 base removed from V and 0 bases from J, the gap between germline ends came to 17 bases. From germline, CDR1 is LGHNA and CDR2 YNFKEQ. CDR3 amino acids: CASSQGLVAGASTDTQYF. The CDR3 nucleotides are TGTGCCAGCAGCCAAGGCCTCGTTGCGGGGGCTAGCACAGATACGCAGTATTTT.

This chain uses TRBV5-8 with TRBJ2-5, with 8 bases fitting TRBD1. There are 16 residues in the CDR3. After removal of 6 bases from V and 1 base from J, the junction contained 11 bases not matched to a gene. Germline loops: CDR1 SGHTS, CDR2 YDEGEE. This CDR3 reads CASNGLLGTGQETQYF. CDR3 in DNA: TGTGCCAGCAACGGTTTATTAGGGACAGGCCAAGAGACCCAGTACTTC.

The chain employs TRBV29-1 and TRBJ2-7; D possibly corresponds to TRBD1 (5 bases). The CDR3 loop spans 16 amino acids. In germline, CDR1 is SQVTM, CDR2 ANQGSEA. Trimming took off 5 bases at V and 2 bases at J, with 22 bases between the two ends. CDR3 amino acids: CSVRAPVSGYPYEQYF. DNA for the CDR3: TGCAGCGTTCGGGCCCCGGTGTCAGGGTACCCCTACGAGCAGTACTTC.

The gene calls are TRBV5-4 and TRBJ2-3; the D gene is possibly TRBD2 (7 bases). Germline values: CDR1 SGHNT, CDR2 YYREEE (reference sequence). Between the trimmed V and J ends, which lost 0 bases and 1 base, there was a span of 12 bases. This CDR3 has 16 amino acids. DNA for the CDR3: TGTGCCAGCAGCTTGGGAGGGGGGGCACGCACAGATACGCAGTATTTT. Protein product: CASSLGGGARTDTQYF.

This clone occurred once. The rearrangement links TRBV19 to TRBJ2-3; 10 bases are shared with TRBD2. The ends lost 6 bases at V and 4 bases at J; junction bases unmatched: 7. Germline V lookup: CDR1 LNHDA, CDR2 SQIVND (reference sequence). The CDR3 contains 15 residues. The CDR3 DNA sequence: TGTGCCAGTAGGCGGGCTAGCGGGGGCGCAGATACGCAGTATTTT. As protein: CASRRASGGADTQYF. Complete variable domain (other parts from reference TRBV19 and TRBJ2-3): DGGITQSPKYLFRKEGQNVTLSCEQNLNHDAMYWYRQDPGQGLRLIYYSQIVNDFQKGDIAEGYSVSREKKESFPLTVTSAQKNPTAFYLCASRRASGGADTQYFGPGTRLTVL.

The CDR3 is CASSRTGGTNEKLFF. DNA for the CDR3: TGTGCCAGCAGCCGTACAGGCGGAACTAATGAAAAACTGTTTTTT. The J gene is TRBJ1-4, the V gene TRBV6-6; D perhaps matches TRBD1 (5 bases). This CDR3 has 15 amino acids. CDR1 and CDR2 from the germline V gene are MNHNY and SVGAGI (reference sequence). Trimming pared 6 bases from V and 1 base from J, leaving 12 bases between.

This sequence joins TRBV3-1 (or the pseudogene TRBV3-2) and TRBJ2-5; TRBD2 matches at 10 bases. The germline CDR1 and CDR2 sequences are LGHDT and YNNKEL (reference sequence). The CDR3 runs 16 residues. V trimming: 0 bases; J trimming: 11 bases; junction bases outside the gene matches: 12. CDR3 DNA: TGTGCCAGCAGCCAAGAGGGAGCGGGGGGGACACGGCGGCAGTACTTC. Residues: CASSQEGAGGTRRQYF.

This clone was seen repeatedly, ten times or more. This rearrangement joins TRBV29-1 to TRBJ2-6, with D possibly being TRBD1 (6 bases). V dropped 6 bases and J dropped 1 base, with 10 bases sitting between them. Germline V CDR1 and CDR2: SQVTM, ANQGSEA. The CDR3 consists of 14 residues. CDR3 bases: TGCAGCGTACTGAGGGGGTCTGGGGCCAACGTCCTGACTTTC. This codes for CSVLRGSGANVLTF.

The rearrangement uses TRBV19 and TRBJ2-5; D might be TRBD1 (6 bases). The length of the CDR3 is 13 residues. The germline gives CDR1 LNHDA, CDR2 SQIVND (reference sequence). V lost 3 bases and J lost 7, with 12 bases in between. The CDR3 protein is CASSIQEGGTQYF. CDR3 in DNA: TGTGCCAGTAGTATTCAGGAAGGGGGGACCCAGTACTTC.

The chain joins TRBV6-1 to TRBJ2-7; 7 bases align to TRBD1. Trimming removed 3 bases from V and 3 bases from J; junction bases left unmatched: 5. Germline values: CDR1 MNHNS, CDR2 SASEGT. CDR3 length equals 14 residues. Here the CDR3 DNA reads TGTGCCAGCAGTGAGCTGGGACAGATCTACGAGCAGTACTTC. Its translation: CASSELGQIYEQYF.

This sequence joins TRBV7-2 and TRBJ2-7; 9 nucleotides align to TRBD1. J gave up 9 bases and V 1 base, and 10 bases lay outside the gene matches. This CDR3 has 15 residues. Per germline, CDR1 SGHTA and CDR2 FQGNSA. CDR3 in amino acids: CASSLVGQGGNAQYF. The CDR3 nucleotides are TGTGCCAGCAGCTTAGTGGGACAGGGAGGGAACGCGCAGTACTTC.

This chain joins TRBV12-5 and TRBJ1-5; D uncertain. The CDR3 is 17 amino acids. Germline lookup yields CDR1 LGHNT and CDR2 FRNRAP. Trimming shortened V by 0 bases and J by 0 bases, and 12 bases separated the two germline ends. In DNA form, the CDR3 reads TGTGCTAGTGGTTTGGTATACGGAGGGAATAGCAATCAGCCCCAGCATTTT. Residues: CASGLVYGGNSNQPQHF.

V is TRBV5-1 and J is TRBJ1-6; 8 bases are a match to TRBD1. CDR3 length equals 15 residues. The trim removed 0 bases at V and 10 bases at J, leaving 6 bases unmatched. Germline V CDR1 and CDR2: SGHRS, YFSETQ. CDR3 amino acids: CASSLEQGARSPLHF. CDR3 DNA: TGCGCCAGCAGCTTGGAGCAGGGGGCTCGGTCACCCCTCCACTTT.